What follows are 25 T cell receptor beta chains derived from one specimen sequenced in a study of blood T cell repertoires in COVID-19. TCRdb's table, derived via immunoSEQ multiplex PCR, lists solely in-frame clones and lacks some. The table records roughly 250,000 clones, around 89% of them present only once. Sequencing was done on a sample of peripheral blood. These receptors came from a man aged 25-40 years with acute or convalescent COVID-19.

V and J are TRBV7-2 and TRBJ1-1, with 10 nucleotides matching TRBD1. Germline CDR1 and CDR2: SGHTA and FQGNSA. This CDR3 has 16 residues. Trimming removed 5 bases from V and 1 base from J; junction bases left unmatched: 7. CDR3 protein: CASSPGTGVRNTEAFF. CDR3 bases: TGTGCCAGCAGCCCAGGGACAGGGGTTAGGAACACTGAAGCTTTCTTT.

The chain has TRBV30 and TRBJ2-2, with 7 bases matching TRBD2. The ends lost 5 bases at V and 5 bases at J; junction bases unmatched: 8. The CDR3 extends over 14 amino acids. Germline CDR1 and CDR2: GTSNPN and SVGIG (reference sequence). The DNA for the CDR3 is TGTGCCTGGGGGAGGGCCCCCTCAACCGGGGAGCTGTTTTTT. Residues: CAWGRAPSTGELFF.

The rearrangement links TRBV19 to TRBJ2-1, with D tentatively TRBD1 (5 bases). The V gene lost 5 bases and the J gene lost 0 bases, with 14 bases spanning the gap. From germline, CDR1 is LNHDA and CDR2 SQIVND (reference sequence). The CDR3 is 16 amino acids. CDR3: CASSLWGPISYNEQFF. The CDR3 DNA reads as TGTGCCAGTAGTCTGTGGGGCCCGATCTCCTACAATGAGCAGTTCTTC. Full variable domain (missing parts from reference TRBV19 and TRBJ2-1): DGGITQSPKYLFRKEGQNVTLSCEQNLNHDAMYWYRQDPGQGLRLIYYSQIVNDFQKGDIAEGYSVSREKKESFPLTVTSAQKNPTAFYLCASSLWGPISYNEQFFGPGTRLTVL.

The chain links TRBV5-1 to TRBJ2-3; tentative D call: TRBD2 (5 bases). Trimming removed 4 bases from V and 0 bases from J, with 9 bases in between. CDR3 length: 14 amino acids. Per the germline V gene, CDR1 is SGHRS and CDR2 is YFSETQ. CDR3 sequence: CASSTSGSTDTQYF. The CDR3, as DNA: TGCGCCAGCAGCACGAGCGGCAGCACAGATACGCAGTATTTT.

The chain employs TRBV19 and TRBJ2-7; possible D gene TRBD1, 6 bases. V was clipped by 6 bases and J by 2 bases, with 14 bases between them. The CDR3 is made up of 14 amino acids. Germline-derived CDR1 and CDR2 are LNHDA and SQIVND (reference sequence). The CDR3 nucleotides read TGTGCCAGTAGCACAGGGTTAGAGGCCTACGAGCAGTACTTC. Translation: CASSTGLEAYEQYF.

This clone was seen a handful of times. The V call is TRBV3-1 (or the pseudogene TRBV3-2), the J call TRBJ2-2, with 11 bases lining up with TRBD2. The CDR3 consists of 16 residues. V was pared by 4 bases and J by 5 bases, with 6 bases of the junction left unmatched. CDR1 is LGHDT, CDR2 YNNKEL, per germline (reference sequence). The CDR3 DNA sequence: TGTGCCAGCAGCCCACTAGCGGGAGTGGTGACCGGGGAGCTGTTTTTT. Translated, it gives CASSPLAGVVTGELFF.

V usage is TRBV24-1 and J usage is TRBJ1-2, with D maybe TRBD1 (5 bases). The V gene lost 5 bases and the J gene lost 3 bases, with 12 bases spanning the gap. Germline lookup yields CDR1 KGHDR and CDR2 SFDVKD. CDR3 size: 14 residues. The CDR3 nucleotides are TGTGCCACCAGTGGTTATGACAGCTACTATGGCTACACCTTC. Its translation: CATSGYDSYYGYTF.

The rearrangement joins TRBV5-4 to TRBJ1-6, with a tentative D call TRBD1 (5 bases). The CDR3 runs 14 residues. Trimming cost V 2 bases and J 6 bases, with 9 bases left between them. The V gene's germline CDR1 is SGHNT and CDR2 YYREEE (reference sequence). CDR3 bases: TGTGCCAGCAGCTTCGAAAGGGGTAATTCACCCCTCCACTTT. Amino acids: CASSFERGNSPLHF.

V and J are TRBV30 and TRBJ2-3; 7 nucleotides line up with TRBD2. Germline values: CDR1 GTSNPN, CDR2 SVGIG (reference sequence). J gave up 3 bases and V 2 bases, and 5 bases lay outside the gene matches. The CDR3 totals 14 residues. The CDR3 is CAWSRAGPTDTQYF. CDR3 coding DNA: TGTGCCTGGAGTCGAGCGGGACCGACAGATACGCAGTATTTT.

The chain employs TRBV29-1 and TRBJ2-2, with 11 bases identical to TRBD2. The V segment lost 5 bases and the J segment 4 bases; nucleotides outside the gene matches: 6. The CDR3 loop spans 15 amino acids. CDR1 is SQVTM, CDR2 ANQGSEA, per germline. The CDR3 loop reads CSVHLSGRGTGELFF. CDR3 coding DNA: TGCAGCGTTCATCTTAGCGGGAGGGGCACCGGGGAGCTGTTTTTT.

This chain connects TRBV3-1 (or the pseudogene TRBV3-2) to TRBJ2-1, with 9 nucleotides matching TRBD2. In germline, CDR1 is LGHDT, CDR2 YNNKEL (reference sequence). The length of the CDR3 is 17 residues. V shed 0 bases, J shed 8 bases, and the junction held 11 bases outside the gene matches. This CDR3 is CASSQEAYAGGGDEQFF. DNA of the CDR3: TGTGCCAGCAGCCAAGAGGCCTATGCGGGAGGGGGGGATGAGCAGTTCTTC.

The rearrangement joins TRBV6-5 to TRBJ2-7; D is possibly TRBD2 (7 bases). V lost 2 bases to trimming and J lost 7 bases, with 21 bases between them. CDR1 is MNHEY, CDR2 SVGAGI, per germline. CDR3 size: 16 residues. The CDR3 DNA follows: TGTGCCAGCAGTTACGGGGTGAAGGGGGGGCGTCGGGAGCAGTACTTC. Its protein is CASSYGVKGGRREQYF.

This chain connects TRBV28 to TRBJ2-1; 9 bases agree with TRBD1. The V gene end was trimmed by 6 bases and the J gene end by 4 bases; junction bases not matched to a gene: 13. Germline assignment: CDR1 MDHEN and CDR2 SYDVKM. CDR3 length equals 17 residues. The CDR3 coding sequence is TGTGCCAGCAGCACCTTAACGGGACAGGGTGTTTACAATGAGCAGTTCTTC. It yields the protein CASSTLTGQGVYNEQFF. The full variable domain, rest sourced from reference TRBV28 and TRBJ2-1, is DVKVTQSSRYLVKRTGEKVFLECVQDMDHENMFWYRQDPGLGLRLIYFSYDVKMKEKGDIPEGYSVSREKKERFSLILESASTNQTSMYLCASSTLTGQGVYNEQFFGPGTRLTVL.

Written as DNA, the CDR3 is TGCAGCGTTTCGACTAGCGGAAGCACAGATACGCAGTATTTT. Translation: CSVSTSGSTDTQYF. This sequence joins TRBV29-1 and TRBJ2-3; 9 nucleotides match TRBD2. The V segment lost 5 bases and the J segment 0 bases; nucleotides outside the gene matches: 3. Germline values: CDR1 SQVTM, CDR2 ANQGSEA. CDR3 size: 14 residues.

The gene calls are TRBV24-1 and TRBJ2-3; 9 positions match TRBD2. The V and J ends lost 7 bases and 0 bases, in that order; junction bases with no gene match: 1. The germline V gene has CDR1 KGHDR and CDR2 SFDVKD. CDR3 size: 14 residues. The CDR3, as DNA: TGTGCCACCAGGACTAGCGGTAGCACAGATACGCAGTATTTT. Its translation: CATRTSGSTDTQYF.

This clone was counted once. The CDR3 DNA follows: TGTGCCATCAGTGGGGACTTAAAGCCCTACGAGCAGTACTTC. Amino acid sequence: CAISGDLKPYEQYF. The genes are TRBV10-3 and TRBJ2-7; tentatively, D is TRBD2 (6 bases). The germline gives CDR1 ENHRY, CDR2 SYGVKD. This CDR3 has 14 amino acids. Trimming stripped 4 bases from V and 2 bases from J, with 12 bases between.

This chain connects TRBV11-3 to TRBJ2-3, with D unresolved. This CDR3 has 14 amino acids. Germline lookup yields CDR1 SGHNT and CDR2 YENEEA. Trimming pared 0 bases from V and 5 bases from J, leaving 9 bases between. The CDR3 here is CASSLDPRIDTQYF. The CDR3 DNA reads TGTGCCAGCAGCTTAGATCCTCGTATAGATACGCAGTATTTT.

Comments on this clone: Other DNA sequences of this sample code for an identical CDR3. This chain uses TRBV11-2 with TRBJ2-2; D ambiguous. This CDR3 region has 13 residues. The V end lost 1 base, the J end lost 4 bases, and 4 bases lay between the germline ends. Germline V CDR1 and CDR2: SGHAT, FQNNGV. The CDR3 here is CASSLGRTGELFF. Here the CDR3 DNA reads TGTGCCAGCAGCTTAGGTCGCACCGGGGAGCTGTTTTTT.

This clone showed up just once. The chain employs TRBV28 and TRBJ1-4; 10 nucleotides agree with TRBD1. The CDR3 length is 17 residues. Germline lookup yields CDR1 MDHEN and CDR2 SYDVKM. With 1 base clipped from V and 6 bases from J, the junction kept 8 bases outside the gene matches. CDR3 nucleotide sequence: TGTGCCAGCAGTTTATCACTGTCCGGGACAGGGGATGAAAAACTGTTTTTT. Protein: CASSLSLSGTGDEKLFF.

This clone was observed a handful of times. This chain connects TRBV3-1 (or the pseudogene TRBV3-2) to TRBJ2-1, with D possibly TRBD1 on 5 matching bases. This CDR3 contains 15 residues. Germline CDR1 LGHDT, CDR2 YNNKEL (reference sequence). V was trimmed by 0 bases and J by 4 bases, leaving 10 bases between them. CDR3 residues: CASSQDGAEYNEQFF. CDR3 sequence (DNA): TGTGCCAGCAGCCAAGATGGGGCGGAGTACAATGAGCAGTTCTTC.

The chain carries TRBV3-1 (or the pseudogene TRBV3-2) and TRBJ1-2; 8 nucleotides match TRBD1. The germline V gene encodes CDR1 LGHDT and CDR2 YNNKEL (reference sequence). Unmatched junction bases numbered 1, after V lost 0 bases and J lost 4 bases. This CDR3 is 14 amino acids long. The CDR3 here is CASSQETGAYGYTF. DNA of the CDR3: TGTGCCAGCAGCCAAGAGACAGGGGCCTATGGCTACACCTTC.

The V and J genes are TRBV7-9 and TRBJ2-2; D ambiguous. The CDR3 is 18 residues long. V was trimmed by 2 bases and J by 0 bases, leaving 16 bases between them. Germline CDR1 is SEHNR and CDR2 is FQNEAQ (reference sequence). CDR3 protein: CASSLRGGGLANTGELFF. The CDR3, as DNA: TGTGCCAGCAGCTTACGTGGTGGCGGTTTAGCGAACACCGGGGAGCTGTTTTTT.

About this clone: The same CDR3 can be traced to other DNA sequences in this sample. The genes are TRBV5-4 and TRBJ2-2; TRBD2 agrees at 8 bases. Germline CDR1 is SGHNT and CDR2 is YYREEE (reference sequence). CDR3 size: 16 residues. The V and J ends lost 1 base and 1 base, in that order; junction bases with no gene match: 3. Here the CDR3 DNA reads TGTGCCAGCAGCTTGAGACTAGCGCTGAACACCGGGGAGCTGTTTTTT. Its translation: CASSLRLALNTGELFF.

CDR3: CASGLVDSTEAFF. CDR3 in DNA: TGTGCTAGTGGTTTGGTAGACAGTACTGAAGCTTTCTTT. The rearrangement links TRBV12-5 to TRBJ1-1, with D tentatively TRBD1 (5 bases). The germline gives CDR1 LGHNT, CDR2 FRNRAP. The CDR3 has 13 residues. V was trimmed by 0 bases and J by 5 bases, leaving 7 bases between them.

This chain joins TRBV6-6 and TRBJ1-2; 7 bases fit TRBD1. V gave up 6 bases and J gave up 3 bases; unmatched junction bases: 4. The CDR3 contains 13 residues. Germline V CDR1 and CDR2: MNHNY, SVGAGI (reference sequence). This CDR3 reads CASSWDRDYGYTF. The CDR3, as DNA: TGTGCCAGCAGCTGGGACAGAGACTATGGCTACACCTTC.